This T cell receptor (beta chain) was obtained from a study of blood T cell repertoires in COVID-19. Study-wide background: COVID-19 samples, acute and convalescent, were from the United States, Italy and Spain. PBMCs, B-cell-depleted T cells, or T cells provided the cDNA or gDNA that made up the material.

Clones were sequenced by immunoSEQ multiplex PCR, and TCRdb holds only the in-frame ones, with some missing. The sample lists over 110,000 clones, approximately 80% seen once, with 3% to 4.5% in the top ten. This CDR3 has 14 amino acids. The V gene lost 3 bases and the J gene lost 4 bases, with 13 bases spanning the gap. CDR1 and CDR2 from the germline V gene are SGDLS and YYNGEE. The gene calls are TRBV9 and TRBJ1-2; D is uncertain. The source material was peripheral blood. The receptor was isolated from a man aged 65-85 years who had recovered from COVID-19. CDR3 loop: CASSAGIQSYGYTF. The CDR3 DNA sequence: TGTGCCAGCAGCGCCGGGATCCAGAGCTATGGCTACACCTTC.